These 24 T cell receptor beta chains share one sample of origin, sequenced in a study of identifying expanded T cells in peripheral blood. The protocol was immunoSEQ multiplex PCR, while the TCRdb copy is restricted to in-frame clones and leaves out a portion. The sample gives more than 85,000 clones, around 88% of which show up once; roughly 13% is in the top ten. The sample consisted of blood. The origin of the receptors is a person aged 18 to 69 in good health.

The chain is built from TRBV14 and TRBJ2-7; 7 bases match TRBD2. The CDR3 covers 15 residues. Per the germline V gene, CDR1 is SGHDN and CDR2 is FVKESK. V lost 5 bases, J lost 6 bases, and 13 bases stayed unmatched. CDR3 DNA: TGTGCCAGCAGCGTCTTTAGCGCGGGAGTTGGCGAGCAGTACTTC. Amino acids: CASSVFSAGVGEQYF.

This clone was seen a few times. This chain links TRBV14 with TRBJ1-5; D gene unclear. The length of the CDR3 is 12 residues. In germline, CDR1 is SGHDN, CDR2 FVKESK. V was cut by 3 bases and J by 9 bases, with 9 bases left in between. CDR3 DNA sequence: TGTGCCAGCAGCCAGTACAGCGGGCCCCAGCATTTT. Translation: CASSQYSGPQHF.

J is TRBJ1-5 and V is TRBV2; no reliable D call. The CDR3 extends over 13 amino acids. Trimming shortened V by 5 bases and J by 2 bases, and 7 bases separated the two germline ends. CDR1 is SNHLY, CDR2 FYNNEI, per germline. CDR3: CASSYLRNQPQHF. The CDR3 DNA sequence: TGTGCCAGCAGTTATCTACGCAATCAGCCCCAGCATTTT. The complete variable domain, with remaining parts taken from reference TRBV2 and TRBJ1-5, reads EPEVTQTPSHQVTQMGQEVILRCVPISNHLYFYWYRQILGQKVEFLVSFYNNEISEKSEIFDDQFSVERPDGSNFTLKIRSTKLEDSAMYFCASSYLRNQPQHFGDGTRLSIL.

V is TRBV7-2 and J is TRBJ1-2; possibly TRBD1 for D (5 bases). The germline V gene encodes CDR1 SGHTA and CDR2 FQGNSA. The CDR3 runs 17 residues. Between the trimmed V and J ends, which lost 5 bases and 8 bases, there was a span of 27 bases. The CDR3 nucleotides read TGTGCCAGCAGCCCACCGGACACTCGTTGGTCCTATGTAGGCTACACCTTC. Its translation is CASSPPDTRWSYVGYTF.

The sample holds one count of this clone. The chain links TRBV7-9 to TRBJ2-2, with a possible D match to TRBD2 (5 bases). V lost 5 bases and J lost 7, with 14 bases in between. Germline assignment: CDR1 SEHNR and CDR2 FQNEAQ (reference sequence). The CDR3 is 14 residues long. The CDR3: CASSEEGRGGELFF. The CDR3 DNA sequence: TGTGCCAGCAGCGAAGAGGGCCGGGGCGGGGAGCTGTTTTTT.

The chain couples TRBV20-1 to TRBJ2-7; no firm D call. The CDR3 loop spans 11 amino acids. The germline gives CDR1 DFQATT, CDR2 SNEGSKA (reference sequence). V was shortened by 7 bases and J by 7 bases, with 14 bases between the two germline ends. The CDR3 region has the DNA TGCAGTGTAGAAGAGTTGGGGGAGCAGTACTTC. Encoded protein: CSVEELGEQYF.

CDR3 sequence reads: CASSPPYKGANVLTF. The CDR3 coding sequence is TGTGCCAGCAGCCCTCCTTATAAAGGGGCCAACGTCCTGACTTTC. The chain carries TRBV28 and TRBJ2-6, with D uncertain. CDR1 is MDHEN, CDR2 SYDVKM, per germline. This CDR3 is built from 15 residues. Trimming cost V 6 bases and J 4 bases, with 13 bases left between them.

V usage is TRBV6-1 and J usage is TRBJ1-1, with D maybe TRBD1 (6 bases). The V end was cut by 8 bases, the J end by 1 base, with 17 bases between. Germline values: CDR1 MNHNS, CDR2 SASEGT. The CDR3 loop spans 15 amino acids. The CDR3 sequence: CASSRNWGANTEAFF. The CDR3 region has the DNA TGTGCCAGCTCCCGAAATTGGGGGGCGAACACTGAAGCTTTCTTT.

The chain combines TRBV13 with TRBJ2-3; unclear D gene. The germline V gene has CDR1 PRHDT and CDR2 FYEKMQ (reference sequence). The CDR3 has 13 residues. Trimming removed 0 bases at V and 6 bases at J, with 7 bases between. The chain's CDR3 is CASSLGGRDTQYF. As DNA, the CDR3 is TGTGCCAGCAGCTTAGGAGGTCGGGATACGCAGTATTTT.

The chain couples TRBV5-6 to TRBJ1-1, with no clear D. The germline V and J ends were trimmed by 4 bases and 5 bases, with 12 bases remaining between them. The CDR3 extends over 13 amino acids. Germline values: CDR1 SGHDT, CDR2 YYEEEE. CDR3 loop: CASSLPMGTEAFF. CDR3 DNA sequence: TGTGCCAGCAGCCTCCCGATGGGGACTGAAGCTTTCTTT.

The chain joins TRBV11-1 to TRBJ2-7; D possibly corresponds to TRBD1 (6 bases). V was trimmed by 5 bases and J by 2 bases, leaving 10 bases between them. The CDR3 consists of 13 residues. Germline values: CDR1 SGHAT, CDR2 FQDESV (reference sequence). CDR3 protein: CASSRDTPYEQYF. The CDR3 DNA follows: TGTGCCAGCAGCCGGGACACTCCCTACGAGCAGTACTTC.

The chain is built from TRBV2 and TRBJ2-5; 9 nucleotides match TRBD2. Germline loops: CDR1 SNHLY, CDR2 FYNNEI. V dropped 7 bases and J dropped 1; count of bases not matched to a gene: 4. The CDR3 is made up of 14 amino acids. The CDR3 protein is CASNSGGPQETQYF. The CDR3, as DNA: TGTGCCAGCAATAGCGGGGGTCCCCAAGAGACCCAGTACTTC.

The rearrangement uses TRBV30 and TRBJ1-3, with unresolved D. The V gene lost 0 bases and the J gene lost 1 base, with 13 bases spanning the gap. Germline CDR1 GTSNPN, CDR2 SVGIG (reference sequence). The CDR3 is 16 residues long. Written as DNA, the CDR3 is TGTGCCTGGAGTGTCGTTTTATTTAGTTCTGGAAACACCATATATTTT. Amino acid sequence: CAWSVVLFSSGNTIYF.

This clone appeared a few times. The chain is built from TRBV14 and TRBJ2-7; 7 bases align to TRBD1. V dropped 1 base and J dropped 3; count of bases not matched to a gene: 0. The CDR3 extends over 13 amino acids. Germline CDR1 is SGHDN and CDR2 is FVKESK. The CDR3, as DNA: TGTGCCAGCAGCCAAGCAGGGGGCTACGAGCAGTACTTC. Encoded protein: CASSQAGGYEQYF.

This chain uses TRBV27 with TRBJ1-2; TRBD1 agrees at 9 bases. The trim removed 3 bases at V and 6 bases at J, leaving 8 bases unmatched. This CDR3 has 15 residues. In germline, CDR1 is MNHEY, CDR2 SMNVEV (reference sequence). The CDR3 DNA is TGTGCCAGCAGTTTCGACCCAGACAGGGGGAATGGCTACACCTTC. Its protein is CASSFDPDRGNGYTF.

This chain joins TRBV6-1 and TRBJ2-1, with TRBD2 identical over 7 bases. Unmatched junction bases numbered 6, after V lost 8 bases and J lost 5 bases. This CDR3 spans 13 amino acids. Germline V gene lookup returns CDR1 MNHNS and CDR2 SASEGT. The CDR3 nucleotides read TGTGCCAGCCAGCGCGGGAGAAACAATGAGCAGTTCTTC. Translating gives CASQRGRNNEQFF.

The rearrangement links TRBV19 to TRBJ1-3; D call uncertain. The CDR3 totals 14 residues. The germline V gene has CDR1 LNHDA and CDR2 SQIVND (reference sequence). Trimming stripped 5 bases from V and 0 bases from J, with 8 bases between. CDR3 residues: CASSWLSSGNTIYF. CDR3 sequence (DNA): TGTGCCAGTAGTTGGCTGAGCTCTGGAAACACCATATATTTT.

V is TRBV2 and J is TRBJ1-2, with D unclear. Germline V gives CDR1 SNHLY, CDR2 FYNNEI. There are 13 residues in the CDR3. The V end lost 7 bases, the J end lost 1 base, and 10 bases lay between the germline ends. CDR3 sequence (DNA): TGTGCCAGCAAGATCGTTGATAACTATGGCTACACCTTC. Protein sequence: CASKIVDNYGYTF.

The rearrangement links TRBV5-1 to TRBJ1-2; 9 bases are a match to TRBD1. Germline V lookup: CDR1 SGHRS, CDR2 YFSETQ. CDR3 size: 17 residues. V was clipped by 6 bases and J by 6 bases; unmatched bases: 18. The DNA of the CDR3 is TGCGCCAGCAAAAGGGGGACAGGGACACCAACTTTGGATGGCTACACCTTC. Its translation is CASKRGTGTPTLDGYTF.

The chain joins TRBV4-3 to TRBJ2-3, with D possibly matching TRBD1 (6 bases). The germline gives CDR1 LGHNA, CDR2 YSLEER. Trimming stripped 1 base from V and 0 bases from J, with 11 bases between. The CDR3 runs 16 residues. CDR3 sequence: CASSQVGDRSTDTQYF. The CDR3 bases are TGCGCCAGCAGCCAAGTAGGTGACAGGAGCACAGATACGCAGTATTTT.

The chain employs TRBV6-1 and TRBJ2-6, with D perhaps matching TRBD1 (6 bases). The germline CDR1 and CDR2 sequences are MNHNS and SASEGT. With 3 bases removed from V and 2 bases from J, the gap between germline ends came to 8 bases. This CDR3 contains 15 residues. CDR3 sequence (DNA): TGTGCCAGCAGTGACCCAGGGGCTGGGGCCAACGTCCTGACTTTC. Protein: CASSDPGAGANVLTF.

The rearrangement joins TRBV25-1 to TRBJ1-5; 7 nucleotides match TRBD1. Per the germline V gene, CDR1 is MGHDK and CDR2 is SYGVNS. The CDR3 length is 16 residues. Trimming removed 1 base from V and 2 bases from J; junction bases left unmatched: 5. The chain's CDR3 is CASSEWGTAGNQPQHF. The CDR3 DNA reads as TGTGCCAGCAGTGAATGGGGGACAGCCGGCAATCAGCCCCAGCATTTT.

The chain combines TRBV7-9 with TRBJ2-7; no firm D call. This CDR3 contains 14 residues. CDR1 is SEHNR and CDR2 is FQNEAQ in the germline V gene (reference sequence). Trimming stripped 4 bases from V and 1 base from J, with 11 bases between. Here the CDR3 DNA reads TGTGCCAGCAGCTCAACGGGCACTTCCTACGAGCAGTACTTC. Amino acids: CASSSTGTSYEQYF. Filled out from reference TRBV7-9 and TRBJ2-7, the complete variable domain reads DTGVSQNPRHKITKRGQNVTFRCDPISEHNRLYWYRQTLGQGPEFLTYFQNEAQLEKSRLLSDRFSAERPKGSFSTLEIQRTEQGDSAMYLCASSSTGTSYEQYFGPGTRLTVT.

This chain links TRBV13 with TRBJ2-5; 7 nucleotides align to TRBD2. Germline V gene lookup returns CDR1 PRHDT and CDR2 FYEKMQ (reference sequence). This CDR3 has 13 residues. With V trimmed by 5 bases and J by 4 bases, 4 bases remained unmatched. The CDR3 DNA reads as TGTGCCAGCAGCCCGGGCGGGGGAGAGACCCAGTACTTC. This gives the protein CASSPGGGETQYF.